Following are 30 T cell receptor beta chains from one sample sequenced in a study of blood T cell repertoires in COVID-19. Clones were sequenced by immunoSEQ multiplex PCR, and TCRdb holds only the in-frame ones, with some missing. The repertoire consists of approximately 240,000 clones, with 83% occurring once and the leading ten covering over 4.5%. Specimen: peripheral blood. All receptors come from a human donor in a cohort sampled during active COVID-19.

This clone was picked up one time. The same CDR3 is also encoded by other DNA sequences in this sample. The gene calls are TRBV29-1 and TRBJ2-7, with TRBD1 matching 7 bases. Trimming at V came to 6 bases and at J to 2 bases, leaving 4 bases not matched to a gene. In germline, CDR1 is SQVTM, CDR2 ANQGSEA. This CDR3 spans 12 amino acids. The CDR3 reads CSVRTGAYEQYF. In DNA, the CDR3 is TGCAGCGTCCGGACAGGAGCCTACGAGCAGTACTTC.

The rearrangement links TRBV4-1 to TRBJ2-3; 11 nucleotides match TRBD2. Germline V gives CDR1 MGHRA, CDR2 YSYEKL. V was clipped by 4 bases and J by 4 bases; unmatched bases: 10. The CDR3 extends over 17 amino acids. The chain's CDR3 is CASSPKPTSGTADTQYF. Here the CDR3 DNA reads TGCGCCAGCAGCCCCAAACCGACTAGCGGGACGGCAGATACGCAGTATTTT.

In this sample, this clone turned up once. CDR3 nucleotide sequence: TGCGCCAGCAGCCAGGGACAGGGAGGAACAGATACGCAGTATTTT. Protein product: CASSQGQGGTDTQYF. The genes are TRBV4-1 and TRBJ2-3, with 9 bases that match TRBD1. This CDR3 contains 15 residues. V lost 3 bases, J lost 3 bases, and 4 bases stayed unmatched. Germline V gives CDR1 MGHRA, CDR2 YSYEKL.

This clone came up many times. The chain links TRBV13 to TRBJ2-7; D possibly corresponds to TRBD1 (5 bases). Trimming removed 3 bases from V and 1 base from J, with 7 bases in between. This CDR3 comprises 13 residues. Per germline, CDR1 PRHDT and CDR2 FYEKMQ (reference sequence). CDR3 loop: CASSLAGSYEQYF. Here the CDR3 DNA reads TGTGCCAGCAGCTTGGCAGGGTCCTACGAGCAGTACTTC.

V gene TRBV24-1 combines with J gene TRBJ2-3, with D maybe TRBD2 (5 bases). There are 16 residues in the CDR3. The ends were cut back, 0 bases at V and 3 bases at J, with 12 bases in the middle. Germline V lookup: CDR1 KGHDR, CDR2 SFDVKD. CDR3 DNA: TGTGCCACCAGTGATTTGCGTTTCGGAGGAACAGATACGCAGTATTTT. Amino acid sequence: CATSDLRFGGTDTQYF.

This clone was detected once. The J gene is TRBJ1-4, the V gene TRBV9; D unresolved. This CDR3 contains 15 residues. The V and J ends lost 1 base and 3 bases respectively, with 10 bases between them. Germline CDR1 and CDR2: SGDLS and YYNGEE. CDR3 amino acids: CASSVTSGSNEKLFF. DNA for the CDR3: TGTGCCAGCAGCGTAACCTCCGGGTCTAATGAAAAACTGTTTTTT.

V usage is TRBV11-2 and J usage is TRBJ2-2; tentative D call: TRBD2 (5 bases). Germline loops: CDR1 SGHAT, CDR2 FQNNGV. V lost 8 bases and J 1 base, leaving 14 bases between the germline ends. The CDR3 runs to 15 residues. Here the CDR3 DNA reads TGTGCCAGCCATGCCCTACGGGGGAACACCGGGGAGCTGTTTTTT. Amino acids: CASHALRGNTGELFF.

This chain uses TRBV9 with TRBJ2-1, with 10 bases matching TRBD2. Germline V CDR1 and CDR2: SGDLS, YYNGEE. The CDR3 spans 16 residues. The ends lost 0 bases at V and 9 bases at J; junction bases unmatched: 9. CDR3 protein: CASSVAASGGAGEQFF. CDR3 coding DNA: TGTGCCAGCAGCGTAGCCGCCAGCGGGGGGGCCGGTGAGCAGTTCTTC. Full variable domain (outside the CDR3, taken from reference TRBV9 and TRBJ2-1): DSGVTQTPKHLITATGQRVTLRCSPRSGDLSVYWYQQSLDQGLQFLIQYYNGEERAKGNILERFSAQQFPDLHSELNLSSLELGDSALYFCASSVAASGGAGEQFFGPGTRLTVL.

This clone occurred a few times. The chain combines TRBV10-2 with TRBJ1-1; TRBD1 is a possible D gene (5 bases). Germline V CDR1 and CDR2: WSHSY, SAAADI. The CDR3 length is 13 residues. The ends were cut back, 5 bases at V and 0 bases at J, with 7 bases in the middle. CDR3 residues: CASSRQLNTEAFF. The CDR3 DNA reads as TGCGCCAGCAGTAGACAGTTGAACACTGAAGCTTTCTTT.

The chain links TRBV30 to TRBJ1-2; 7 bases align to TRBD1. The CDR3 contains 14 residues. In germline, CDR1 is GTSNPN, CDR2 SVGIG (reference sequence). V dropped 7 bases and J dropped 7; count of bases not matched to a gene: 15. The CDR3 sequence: CASHPQQGLRGYTF. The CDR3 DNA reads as TGTGCCTCCCACCCTCAACAGGGGTTGCGTGGCTACACCTTC.

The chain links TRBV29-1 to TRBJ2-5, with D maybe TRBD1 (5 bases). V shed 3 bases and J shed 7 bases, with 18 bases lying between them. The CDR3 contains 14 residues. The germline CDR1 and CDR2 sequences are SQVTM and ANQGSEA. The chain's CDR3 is CSVDWPDGHGTQYF. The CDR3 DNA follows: TGCAGCGTTGACTGGCCAGACGGACACGGGACCCAGTACTTC.

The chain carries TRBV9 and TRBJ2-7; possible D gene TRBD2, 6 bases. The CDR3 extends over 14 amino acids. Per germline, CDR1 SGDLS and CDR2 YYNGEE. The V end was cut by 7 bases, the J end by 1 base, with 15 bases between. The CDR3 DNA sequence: TGTGCCAGCTCAACCGGGACTTTATCCTACGAGCAGTACTTC. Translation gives CASSTGTLSYEQYF.

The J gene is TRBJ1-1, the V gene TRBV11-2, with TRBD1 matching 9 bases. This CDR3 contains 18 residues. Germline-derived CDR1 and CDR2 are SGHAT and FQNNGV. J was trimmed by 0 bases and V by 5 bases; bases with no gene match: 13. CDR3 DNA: TGTGCCAGCAGCCCTTACCACCCCGGGACAGGGCTGAACACTGAAGCTTTCTTT. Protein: CASSPYHPGTGLNTEAFF. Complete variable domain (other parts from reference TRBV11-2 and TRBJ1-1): EAGVAQSPRYKIIEKRQSVAFWCNPISGHATLYWYQQILGQGPKLLIQFQNNGVVDDSQLPKDRFSAERLKGVDSTLKIQPAKLEDSAVYLCASSPYHPGTGLNTEAFFGQGTRLTVV.

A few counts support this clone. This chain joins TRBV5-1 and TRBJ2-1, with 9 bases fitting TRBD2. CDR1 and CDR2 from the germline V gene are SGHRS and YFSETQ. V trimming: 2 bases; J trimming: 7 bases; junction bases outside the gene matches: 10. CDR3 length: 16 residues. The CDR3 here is CASSFWSSGIVNEQFF. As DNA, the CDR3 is TGCGCCAGCAGCTTTTGGTCTAGCGGGATTGTGAATGAGCAGTTCTTC.

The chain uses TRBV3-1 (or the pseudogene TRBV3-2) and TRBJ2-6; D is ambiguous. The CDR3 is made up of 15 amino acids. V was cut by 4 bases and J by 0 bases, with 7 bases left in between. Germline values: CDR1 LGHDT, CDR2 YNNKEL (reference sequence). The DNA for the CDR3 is TGTGCCAGCAGCCCCAGGATCTCTGGGGCCAACGTCCTGACTTTC. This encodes CASSPRISGANVLTF.

The chain's CDR3 is CASSLGTAGYTF. DNA for the CDR3: TGTGCCAGCAGCCTAGGGACAGCTGGCTACACCTTC. This chain connects TRBV12-3 or TRBV12-4 to TRBJ1-2; 7 bases agree with TRBD1. V lost 6 bases to trimming and J lost 7 bases; unmatched junction nucleotides: 5. The CDR3 length is 12 residues.

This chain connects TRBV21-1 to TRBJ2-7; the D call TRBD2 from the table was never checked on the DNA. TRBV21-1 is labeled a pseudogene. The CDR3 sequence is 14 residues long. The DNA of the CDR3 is TGTGCCAGAAAGGGACTAGCGGGAGACCACGAGCAGTACTTC. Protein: CARKGLAGDHEQYF.

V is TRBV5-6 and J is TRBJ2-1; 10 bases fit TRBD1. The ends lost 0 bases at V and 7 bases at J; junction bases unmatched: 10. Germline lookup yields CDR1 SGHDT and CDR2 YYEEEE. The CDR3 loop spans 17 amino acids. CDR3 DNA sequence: TGTGCCAGCAGCTTGGCGTTGGGGACAGGGGCTAGGAATGAGCAGTTCTTC. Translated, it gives CASSLALGTGARNEQFF.

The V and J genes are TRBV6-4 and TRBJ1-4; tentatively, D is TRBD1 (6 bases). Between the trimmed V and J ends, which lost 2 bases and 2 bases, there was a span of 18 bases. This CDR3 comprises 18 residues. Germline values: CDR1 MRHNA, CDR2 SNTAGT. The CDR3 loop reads CASSDPSTSGHTNEKLFF. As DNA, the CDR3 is TGTGCCAGCAGTGACCCCTCCACATCGGGACATACTAATGAAAAACTGTTTTTT.

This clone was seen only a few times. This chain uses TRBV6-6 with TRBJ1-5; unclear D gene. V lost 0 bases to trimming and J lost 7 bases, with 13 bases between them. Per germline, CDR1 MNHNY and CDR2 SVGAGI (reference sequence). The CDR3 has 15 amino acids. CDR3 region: CASSYSSRVGQPQHF. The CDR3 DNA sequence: TGTGCCAGCAGTTACTCGAGTCGGGTAGGCCAGCCCCAGCATTTT.

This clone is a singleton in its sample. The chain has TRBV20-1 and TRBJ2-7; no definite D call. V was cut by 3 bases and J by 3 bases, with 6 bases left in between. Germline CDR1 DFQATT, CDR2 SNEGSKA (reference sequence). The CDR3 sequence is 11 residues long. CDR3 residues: CSASPHYEQYF. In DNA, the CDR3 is TGCAGTGCTAGTCCCCACTACGAGCAGTACTTC.

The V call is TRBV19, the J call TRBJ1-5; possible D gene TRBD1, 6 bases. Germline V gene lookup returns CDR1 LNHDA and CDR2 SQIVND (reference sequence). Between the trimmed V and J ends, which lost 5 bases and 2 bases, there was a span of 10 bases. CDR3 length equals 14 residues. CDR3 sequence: CASSDHRGNQPQHF. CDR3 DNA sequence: TGTGCCAGTAGTGATCACAGGGGCAATCAGCCCCAGCATTTT.

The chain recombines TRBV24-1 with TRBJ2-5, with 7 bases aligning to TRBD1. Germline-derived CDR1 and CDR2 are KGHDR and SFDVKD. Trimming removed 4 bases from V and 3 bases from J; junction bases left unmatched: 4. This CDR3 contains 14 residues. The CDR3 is CATSDRDSKETQYF. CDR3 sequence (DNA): TGTGCCACCAGTGACCGGGACAGTAAAGAGACCCAGTACTTC.

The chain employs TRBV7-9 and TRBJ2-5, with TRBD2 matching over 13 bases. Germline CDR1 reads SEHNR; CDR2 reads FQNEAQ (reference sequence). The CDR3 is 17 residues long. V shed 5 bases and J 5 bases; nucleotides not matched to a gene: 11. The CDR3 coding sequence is TGTGCCAGCAGCACGGGACTAGCGGGGCCGCGATTGGAGACCCAGTACTTC. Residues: CASSTGLAGPRLETQYF.

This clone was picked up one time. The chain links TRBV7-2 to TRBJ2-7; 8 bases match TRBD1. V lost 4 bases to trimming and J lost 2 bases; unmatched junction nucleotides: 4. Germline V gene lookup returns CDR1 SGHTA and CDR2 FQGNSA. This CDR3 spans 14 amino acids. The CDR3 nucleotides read TGTGCCAGCAGCTCCCAGACAGGGGCCTACGAGCAGTACTTC. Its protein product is CASSSQTGAYEQYF.

CDR3 in amino acids: CASSYGLAQATDTQYF. CDR3 bases: TGTGCCAGCAGCTACGGACTAGCTCAAGCCACAGATACGCAGTATTTT. The chain is built from TRBV7-6 and TRBJ2-3, with 8 bases aligning to TRBD2. The CDR3 covers 16 residues. The germline gives CDR1 SGHVS, CDR2 FNYEAQ. Unmatched junction bases numbered 8, after V lost 4 bases and J lost 2 bases.

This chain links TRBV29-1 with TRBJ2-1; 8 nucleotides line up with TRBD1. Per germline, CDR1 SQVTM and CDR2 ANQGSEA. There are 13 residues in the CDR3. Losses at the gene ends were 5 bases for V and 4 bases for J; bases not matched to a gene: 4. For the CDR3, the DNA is TGCAGCGTTCCTAACAGGGGGTACAATGAGCAGTTCTTC. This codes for CSVPNRGYNEQFF.

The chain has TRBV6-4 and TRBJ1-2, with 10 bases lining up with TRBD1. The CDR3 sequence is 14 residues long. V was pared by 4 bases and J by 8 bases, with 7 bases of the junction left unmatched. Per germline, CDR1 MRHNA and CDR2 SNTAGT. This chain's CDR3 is CASSGTGGVGGYTF. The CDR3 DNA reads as TGTGCCAGCAGTGGGACAGGGGGGGTTGGAGGCTACACCTTC.

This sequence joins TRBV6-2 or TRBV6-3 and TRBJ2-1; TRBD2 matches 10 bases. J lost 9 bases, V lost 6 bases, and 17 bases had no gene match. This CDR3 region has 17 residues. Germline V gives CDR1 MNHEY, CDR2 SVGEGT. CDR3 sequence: CASSRNRPSGGLREQFF. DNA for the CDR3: TGTGCCAGCAGCCGAAACCGGCCTAGCGGGGGCCTTCGTGAGCAGTTCTTC.

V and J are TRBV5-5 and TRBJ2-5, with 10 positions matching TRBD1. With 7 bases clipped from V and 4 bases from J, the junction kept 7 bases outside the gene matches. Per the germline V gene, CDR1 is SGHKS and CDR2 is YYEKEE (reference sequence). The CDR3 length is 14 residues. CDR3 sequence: CASWGTGVGETQYF. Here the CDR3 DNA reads TGTGCCAGCTGGGGGACAGGGGTTGGAGAGACCCAGTACTTC.